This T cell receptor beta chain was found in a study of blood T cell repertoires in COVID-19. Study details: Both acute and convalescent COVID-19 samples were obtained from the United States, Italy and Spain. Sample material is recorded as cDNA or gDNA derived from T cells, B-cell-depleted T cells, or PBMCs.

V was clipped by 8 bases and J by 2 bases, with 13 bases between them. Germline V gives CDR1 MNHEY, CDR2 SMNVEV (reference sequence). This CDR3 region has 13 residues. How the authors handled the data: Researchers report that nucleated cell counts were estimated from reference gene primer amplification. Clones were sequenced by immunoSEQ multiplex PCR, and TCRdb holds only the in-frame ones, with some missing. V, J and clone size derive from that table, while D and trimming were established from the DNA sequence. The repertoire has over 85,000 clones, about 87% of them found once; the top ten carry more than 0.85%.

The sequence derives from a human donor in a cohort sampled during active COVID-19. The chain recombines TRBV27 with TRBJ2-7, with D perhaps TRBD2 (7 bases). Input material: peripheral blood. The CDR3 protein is CASSRGAPYEQYF. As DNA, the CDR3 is TGTGCCAGCTCTCGGGGGGCCCCCTACGAGCAGTACTTC.